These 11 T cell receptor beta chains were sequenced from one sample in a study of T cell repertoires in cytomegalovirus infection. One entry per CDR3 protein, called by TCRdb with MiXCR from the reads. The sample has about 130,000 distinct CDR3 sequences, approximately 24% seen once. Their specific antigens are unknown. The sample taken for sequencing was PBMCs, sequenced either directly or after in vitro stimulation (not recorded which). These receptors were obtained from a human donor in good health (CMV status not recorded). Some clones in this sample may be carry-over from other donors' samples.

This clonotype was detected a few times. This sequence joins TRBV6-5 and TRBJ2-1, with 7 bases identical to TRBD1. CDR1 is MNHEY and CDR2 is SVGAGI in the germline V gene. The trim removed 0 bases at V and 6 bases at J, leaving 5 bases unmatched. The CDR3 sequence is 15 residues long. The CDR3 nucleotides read TGTGCCAGCAGTTACTCGCCGGACAGGAGCAATGAGCAGTTCTTC. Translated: CASSYSPDRSNEQFF.

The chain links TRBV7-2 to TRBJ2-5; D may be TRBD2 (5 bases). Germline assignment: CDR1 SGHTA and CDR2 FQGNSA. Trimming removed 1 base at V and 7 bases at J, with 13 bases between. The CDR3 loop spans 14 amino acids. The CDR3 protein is CASSLVGPRGTQYF. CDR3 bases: TGTGCCAGCAGCTTAGTTGGCCCCCGGGGGACCCAGTACTTC.

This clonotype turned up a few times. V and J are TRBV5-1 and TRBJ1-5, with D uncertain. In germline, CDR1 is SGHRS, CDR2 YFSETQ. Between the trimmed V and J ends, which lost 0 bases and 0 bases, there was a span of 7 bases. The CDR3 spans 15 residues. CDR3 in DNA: TGCGCCAGCAGCTTGGGGCTCCCTAGCAATCAGCCCCAGCATTTT. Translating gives CASSLGLPSNQPQHF.

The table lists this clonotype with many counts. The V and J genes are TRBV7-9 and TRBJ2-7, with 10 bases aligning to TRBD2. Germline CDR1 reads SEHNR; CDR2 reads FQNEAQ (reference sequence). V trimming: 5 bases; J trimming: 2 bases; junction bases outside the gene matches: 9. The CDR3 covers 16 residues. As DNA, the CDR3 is TGTGCCAGCAGCCAGCCCGGAGCGGGGGGGGCCTACGAGCAGTACTTC. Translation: CASSQPGAGGAYEQYF.

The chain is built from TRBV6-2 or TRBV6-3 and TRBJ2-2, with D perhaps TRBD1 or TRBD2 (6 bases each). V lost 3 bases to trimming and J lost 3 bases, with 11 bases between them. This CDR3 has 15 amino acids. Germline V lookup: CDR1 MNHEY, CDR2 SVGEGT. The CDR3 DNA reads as TGTGCCAGCAGTTATACGAGGGGGGACACCGGGGAGCTGTTTTTT. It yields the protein CASSYTRGDTGELFF.

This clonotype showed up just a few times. In DNA, the CDR3 is TGTGCCAGTAGTACCATACTCAGGGGGGGTGGAGAGACCCAGTACTTC. Translation: CASSTILRGGGETQYF. V gene TRBV19 combines with J gene TRBJ2-5; D may be TRBD1 or TRBD2 (7 bases each). This CDR3 has 16 residues. CDR1 and CDR2 from the germline V gene are LNHDA and SQIVND (reference sequence). Trimming stripped 4 bases from V and 4 bases from J, with 19 bases between. Full variable domain (rest looked up from reference TRBV19 and TRBJ2-5): DGGITQSPKYLFRKEGQNVTLSCEQNLNHDAMYWYRQDPGQGLRLIYYSQIVNDFQKGDIAEGYSVSREKKESFPLTVTSAQKNPTAFYLCASSTILRGGGETQYFGPGTRLLVL.

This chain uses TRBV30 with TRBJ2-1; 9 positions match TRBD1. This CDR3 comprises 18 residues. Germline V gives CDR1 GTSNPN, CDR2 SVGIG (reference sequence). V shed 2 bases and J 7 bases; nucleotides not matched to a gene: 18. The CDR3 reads CAWSRDVLRQGGLNEQFF. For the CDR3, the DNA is TGTGCCTGGAGTCGCGACGTCCTAAGACAGGGGGGATTGAATGAGCAGTTCTTC.

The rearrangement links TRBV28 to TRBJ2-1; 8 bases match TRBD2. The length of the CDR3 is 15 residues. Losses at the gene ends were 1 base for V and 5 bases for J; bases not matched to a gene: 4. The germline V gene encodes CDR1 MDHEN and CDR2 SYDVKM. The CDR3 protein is CASSLSRTSHNEQFF. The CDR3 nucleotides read TGTGCCAGCAGTTTATCCCGGACTAGCCACAATGAGCAGTTCTTC.

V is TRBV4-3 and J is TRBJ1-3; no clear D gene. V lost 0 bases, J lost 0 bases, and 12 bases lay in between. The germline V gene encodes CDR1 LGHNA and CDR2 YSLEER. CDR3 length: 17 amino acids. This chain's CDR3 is CASSQDVGLLSGNTIYF. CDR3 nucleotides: TGCGCCAGCAGCCAAGATGTCGGGCTACTCTCTGGAAACACCATATATTTT.

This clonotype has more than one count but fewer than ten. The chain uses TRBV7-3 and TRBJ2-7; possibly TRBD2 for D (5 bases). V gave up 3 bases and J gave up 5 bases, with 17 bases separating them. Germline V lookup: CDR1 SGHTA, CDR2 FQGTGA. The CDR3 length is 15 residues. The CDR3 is CASSFTAGLLHEQYF. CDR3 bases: TGTGCCAGCAGCTTCACCGCGGGCCTCCTCCACGAGCAGTACTTC.

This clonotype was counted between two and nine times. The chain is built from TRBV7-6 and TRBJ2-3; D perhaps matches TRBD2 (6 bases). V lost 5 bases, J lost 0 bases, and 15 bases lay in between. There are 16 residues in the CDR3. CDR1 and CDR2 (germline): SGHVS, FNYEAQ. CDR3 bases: TGTGCCAGCAGCCTCAAAGCGGGCCCTAGCACAGATACGCAGTATTTT. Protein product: CASSLKAGPSTDTQYF.